These 21 T cell receptor beta chains originate from one sample sequenced in a study of breast tumors, draining lymph nodes, adjacent tissues. Using its own MiXCR run on the multiplex PCR reads, TCRdb lists one record per CDR3 protein. In the table there are more than 250,000 distinct CDR3 sequences, under 35% of which are singletons. Breast cancer patients provided tissue from their axillary draining lymph nodes. Specimen: axillary lymph node tissue. The receptors shown here come from a female donor with breast cancer. Some clones in this sample may be carry-over from other donors' samples.

This clonotype was detected only a few times. The chain has TRBV3-1 and TRBJ2-3, with 12 nucleotides matching TRBD2. Germline V gene data show CDR1 as LGHDT and CDR2 as YNNKEL (reference sequence). The CDR3 consists of 15 residues. J gave up 10 bases and V 1 base, and 6 bases lay outside the gene matches. The CDR3 DNA follows: TGTGCCAGCAGCCAAGGGAGGACTAGCGGGATGTCGCAGTATTTT. Translating gives CASSQGRTSGMSQYF.

The table lists this clonotype with many counts. The rearrangement joins TRBV11-3 to TRBJ2-1; D is uncertain. The germline V gene has CDR1 SGHNT and CDR2 YENEEA. The CDR3 length is 13 residues. The ends were cut back, 5 bases at V and 4 bases at J, with 9 bases in the middle. This CDR3 reads CASSQPGYNEQFF. The CDR3 DNA reads as TGTGCCAGCAGCCAACCCGGGTACAATGAGCAGTTCTTC.

This clonotype occurred a few times. A much larger clone is a single base away; this may be a read error. V and J are TRBV20-1 and TRBJ2-1, with TRBD2 matching over 7 bases. The CDR3 runs 12 residues. Germline V gene lookup returns CDR1 DFQATT and CDR2 SNEGSKA (reference sequence). CDR3 protein: CSASGRNNEPFF. In DNA form, the CDR3 reads TGCAGTGCTAGCGGGAGGAATAATGAGCCGTTCTTC.

This chain uses TRBV28 with TRBJ1-2; TRBD1 might be the D (6 bases). Looked up from germline, CDR1 is MDHEN and CDR2 is SYDVKM. CDR3 length: 15 amino acids. V shed 2 bases and J shed 0 bases, with 10 bases lying between them. The CDR3 DNA follows: TGTGCCAGCAGTTTAGGACAGAGACCTAACTATGGCTACACCTTC. Amino acids: CASSLGQRPNYGYTF.

This clonotype was seen at least ten times. The chain links TRBV29-1 to TRBJ1-5; TRBD1 agrees at 8 bases. The germline CDR1 and CDR2 sequences are SQVTM and ANQGSEA. V shed 4 bases and J 4 bases; nucleotides not matched to a gene: 3. The CDR3 runs to 13 residues. CDR3 in amino acids: CSVADRGNQPQHF. CDR3 bases: TGCAGCGTTGCCGACAGGGGAAATCAGCCCCAGCATTTT.

With respect to this clonotype: With a much larger clone just one base away, this may be a read error. The V gene is TRBV11-2, the J gene TRBJ2-5; TRBD2 agrees at 7 bases. The CDR3 length is 15 residues. J was trimmed by 5 bases and V by 0 bases; bases with no gene match: 6. Germline V gene lookup returns CDR1 SGHAT and CDR2 FQNNGV. The CDR3 sequence: CASSLDAGAGETQYF. CDR3 sequence (DNA): TGTGCCAGCAGCTTAGACGCGGGAGCCGGGGAGACCCAGTACTTC.

The rearrangement links TRBV30 to TRBJ1-1; 7 nucleotides line up with TRBD1. The CDR3 contains 13 residues. The ends lost 4 bases at V and 3 bases at J; junction bases unmatched: 5. Per germline, CDR1 GTSNPN and CDR2 SVGIG (reference sequence). CDR3 in amino acids: CAWIGTADTEAFF. In DNA form, the CDR3 reads TGTGCCTGGATAGGGACAGCTGACACTGAAGCTTTCTTT. Based on the CDR3 plus reference TRBV30 and TRBJ1-1, the full variable domain is SQTIHQWPATLVQPVGSPLSLECTVEGTSNPNLYWYRQAAGRGLQLLFYSVGIGQISSEVPQNLSASRPQDRQFILSSKKLLLSDSGFYLCAWIGTADTEAFFGQGTRLTVV.

This clonotype showed up many times. This sequence joins TRBV12-3 or TRBV12-4 and TRBJ2-2, with 7 nucleotides matching TRBD1. Trimming removed 2 bases from V and 2 bases from J; junction bases left unmatched: 8. This CDR3 is built from 17 residues. CDR3 nucleotide sequence: TGTGCCAGCAGTTTACGACAGGGCTCCATCAACACCGGGGAGCTGTTTTTT. It is translated as CASSLRQGSINTGELFF.

Many counts were recorded for this clonotype. This chain joins TRBV5-1 and TRBJ2-1; TRBD2 matches at 11 bases. The germline CDR1 and CDR2 sequences are SGHRS and YFSETQ. Trimming removed 0 bases from V and 7 bases from J; junction bases left unmatched: 3. The CDR3 is 15 residues long. CDR3 sequence: CASSLDSGRVNEQFF. CDR3 sequence (DNA): TGCGCCAGCAGCTTGGATAGCGGGAGGGTTAATGAGCAGTTCTTC.

This clonotype was seen a few times. The chain employs TRBV6-1 and TRBJ1-5, with TRBD1 matching over 8 bases. The CDR3 sequence is 15 residues long. Germline trimming cut 4 bases from V and 10 bases from J; bases unmatched to any gene: 12. Germline assignment: CDR1 MNHNS and CDR2 SASEGT. CDR3 nucleotides: TGTGCCAGCAGTGGGAGGGACAGGCCTCGGGATCCCCAGCATTTT. It yields the protein CASSGRDRPRDPQHF.

This clonotype was detected many times. The rearrangement links TRBV2 to TRBJ2-3, with TRBD2 matching 7 bases. Germline CDR1 reads SNHLY; CDR2 reads FYNNEI. V lost 6 bases, J lost 5 bases, and 8 bases stayed unmatched. The CDR3 length is 14 residues. CDR3 sequence reads: CASSRSGIGDTQYF. CDR3 sequence (DNA): TGTGCCAGCAGCCGAAGCGGGATTGGAGATACGCAGTATTTT.

Many counts were recorded for this clonotype. Mismatch with germline at one junction end may stem from a read error. The chain couples TRBV20-1 to TRBJ2-3; 8 positions agree with TRBD1. Per germline, CDR1 DFQATT and CDR2 SNEGSKA (reference sequence). This CDR3 contains 15 residues. DNA for the CDR3: TGCAGTGCTAATACCGGACAGGGTTCCACAGGTACGCAGTATTTT. Protein product: CSANTGQGSTGTQYF.

This clonotype was seen repeatedly, ten times or more. This chain uses TRBV7-9 with TRBJ2-7, with no clear D. Germline V gene lookup returns CDR1 SEHNR and CDR2 FQNEAQ (reference sequence). The CDR3 is 11 amino acids. Trimming left V 2 bases short and J 6 bases short, with 5 bases between. The DNA of the CDR3 is TGTGCCAGCAGCTTAAGAGGCGAGCAGTACTTC. It codes for CASSLRGEQYF.

This clonotype has more than one count but fewer than ten. A much larger clone is a single base away; this may be a read error. The chain joins TRBV5-6 to TRBJ2-5; no reliable D call. The V end was cut by 7 bases, the J end by 5 bases, with 15 bases between. Germline V lookup: CDR1 SGHDT, CDR2 YYEEEE. There are 13 residues in the CDR3. As DNA, the CDR3 is TGTGCCAGCGCTGGGTTGGCGTCGGAGACCCAGTACTTC. Encoded protein: CASAGLASETQYF.

V is TRBV28 and J is TRBJ2-7, with no clear D. This CDR3 has 10 residues. The V gene's germline CDR1 is MDHEN and CDR2 SYDVKM. V lost 6 bases to trimming and J lost 6 bases, with 6 bases between them. The CDR3 DNA sequence: TGTGCCAGCAGCGGACGCGAGCAGTACTTC. This translates into CASSGREQYF.

The chain links TRBV25-1 to TRBJ1-5, with 8 nucleotides matching TRBD1. This CDR3 is 15 amino acids long. In germline, CDR1 is MGHDK, CDR2 SYGVNS. The CDR3 bases are TGTGCTAGAGGGCCTATGAGGACAGGGTCTCAGCCCCAGCATTTT. Translation gives CARGPMRTGSQPQHF.

A word on this clonotype: One base away lies a much larger clone, so this may be a sequencing read error. The chain has TRBV5-5 and TRBJ1-5, with D hard to call. V was trimmed by 0 bases and J by 5 bases, leaving 12 bases between them. The CDR3 loop spans 15 amino acids. Germline CDR1 is SGHKS and CDR2 is YYEKEE (reference sequence). In DNA form, the CDR3 reads TGTGCCAGCAGCTTGGTTTCCGCGAGCGATCAGCCCCAGCATTTT. Its protein is CASSLVSASDQPQHF.

In its sample, this clonotype was seen a few times. The rearrangement links TRBV28 to TRBJ2-1; D gene ambiguous. Deletions cut 7 bases from V and 2 bases from J, with 9 bases between. The V gene's germline CDR1 is MDHEN and CDR2 SYDVKM. The CDR3 loop spans 13 amino acids. The chain's CDR3 is CASNHKTYNEQFF. CDR3 sequence (DNA): TGTGCCAGCAACCATAAGACCTACAATGAGCAGTTCTTC. Together with reference TRBV28 and TRBJ2-1, the CDR3 gives the full variable domain: DVKVTQSSRYLVKRTGEKVFLECVQDMDHENMFWYRQDPGLGLRLIYFSYDVKMKEKGDIPEGYSVSREKKERFSLILESASTNQTSMYLCASNHKTYNEQFFGPGTRLTVL.

This clonotype was seen at least ten times. V gene TRBV2 combines with J gene TRBJ2-5; D is possibly TRBD2 (6 bases). V was shortened by 8 bases and J by 4 bases, with 14 bases between the two germline ends. Germline CDR1 and CDR2: SNHLY and FYNNEI. The CDR3 totals 13 residues. CDR3 sequence (DNA): TGTGCCAGCGTACGGGACTCCAGAGAGACCCAGTACTTC. This gives the protein CASVRDSRETQYF.

This clonotype came up many times. The chain uses TRBV10-3 and TRBJ1-3; D is undetermined. Germline CDR1 is ENHRY and CDR2 is SYGVKD. The CDR3 consists of 15 residues. V was shortened by 10 bases and J by 1 base, with 17 bases between the two germline ends. The CDR3, as DNA: TGTGCCACCGGCCCGGACGGCGGTTCTGGAAACACCATATATTTT. The encoded protein is CATGPDGGSGNTIYF.

The genes are TRBV6-2 or TRBV6-3 and TRBJ2-1; 8 nucleotides align to TRBD2. V lost 8 bases to trimming and J lost 5 bases; unmatched junction nucleotides: 11. The CDR3 extends over 15 amino acids. From germline, CDR1 is MNHEY and CDR2 SVGEGT. The CDR3 DNA reads as TGTGCCAGCTTGTTGGGGACTAGGGCACACAATGAGCAGTTCTTC. Its protein is CASLLGTRAHNEQFF.